One sample yielded the 22 T cell receptor beta chains listed below, sequenced in a study of blood T cell repertoires in COVID-19. Sequenced by immunoSEQ multiplex PCR; TCRdb stores in-frame clones only, minus some. The top ten clones hold 3% to 4.5% of a sample with some 340,000 clones, around 85% of them seen once. The sample comprised peripheral blood. The receptors were gathered from a woman younger than 30 with acute or convalescent COVID-19.

This chain joins TRBV4-1 and TRBJ1-1, with 8 bases aligning to TRBD1. Germline V CDR1 and CDR2: MGHRA, YSYEKL. CDR3 length equals 16 residues. The trim removed 1 base at V and 4 bases at J, leaving 8 bases unmatched. The CDR3 bases are TGCGCCAGCAGCCAAGTGGACAGGGTGGGAAGCACTGAAGCTTTCTTT. Translation gives CASSQVDRVGSTEAFF.

The gene calls are TRBV5-1 and TRBJ1-2, with 8 nucleotides matching TRBD1. CDR3 length equals 15 residues. J was trimmed by 8 bases and V by 4 bases; bases with no gene match: 13. From germline, CDR1 is SGHRS and CDR2 YFSETQ. CDR3 DNA sequence: TGCGCCAGCAGCCCGGGGAGACAGGGGCGTAGGGGCTACACCTTC. This codes for CASSPGRQGRRGYTF.

This clone turned up a few times. The chain carries TRBV30 and TRBJ1-3; weak D call: TRBD1 (6 bases). V was shortened by 3 bases and J by 1 base, with 13 bases between the two germline ends. Germline lookup yields CDR1 GTSNPN and CDR2 SVGIG (reference sequence). The CDR3 runs to 15 residues. CDR3 in amino acids: CAWSDRGASGNTIYF. The CDR3 nucleotides are TGTGCCTGGAGCGACCGGGGGGCTTCTGGAAACACCATATATTTT.

J is TRBJ2-5 and V is TRBV14, with unresolved D. The V and J ends lost 4 bases and 1 base respectively, with 7 bases between them. The germline CDR1 and CDR2 sequences are SGHDN and FVKESK. The CDR3 sequence is 13 residues long. CDR3 DNA sequence: TGTGCCAGCAGCCGGCCCCCCCAAGAGACCCAGTACTTC. Residues: CASSRPPQETQYF. The full variable domain, in which reference TRBV14 and TRBJ2-5 provide the parts outside the CDR3, is EAGVTQFPSHSVIEKGQTVTLRCDPISGHDNLYWYRRVMGKEIKFLLHFVKESKQDESGMPNNRFLAERTGGTYSTLKVQPAELEDSGVYFCASSRPPQETQYFGPGTRLLVL.

The V call is TRBV7-3, the J call TRBJ2-2, with 9 bases lining up with TRBD1. The CDR3 covers 17 residues. V lost 1 base and J lost 5; bases outside the gene matches: 8. From germline, CDR1 is SGHTA and CDR2 FQGTGA. CDR3 DNA: TGTGCCAGCAGCTTAATAAAACAGGGGGCGCATACCGGGGAGCTGTTTTTT. Protein product: CASSLIKQGAHTGELFF. Supplemented by reference TRBV7-3 and TRBJ2-2, the full variable domain reads GAGVSQTPSNKVTEKGKYVELRCDPISGHTALYWYRQSLGQGPEFLIYFQGTGAADDSGLPNDRFFAVRPEGSVSTLKIQRTERGDSAVYLCASSLIKQGAHTGELFFGEGSRLTVL.

Turning to this clone: The sample holds other DNA sequences that translate to the same CDR3. V is TRBV5-5 and J is TRBJ1-5; 8 bases map to TRBD1. This CDR3 has 13 residues. CDR1 is SGHKS, CDR2 YYEKEE, per germline (reference sequence). V trimming: 1 base; J trimming: 7 bases; junction bases outside the gene matches: 1. The CDR3 loop is CASSLQGAQPQHF. CDR3 coding DNA: TGTGCCAGCAGCTTGCAGGGGGCGCAGCCCCAGCATTTT.

The chain combines TRBV13 with TRBJ1-2, with D hard to call. The CDR3 sequence is 15 residues long. CDR1 and CDR2 (germline): PRHDT, FYEKMQ (reference sequence). V was cut by 2 bases and J by 4 bases, with 14 bases left in between. CDR3 amino acids: CASSLMERLSYGYTF. The DNA of the CDR3 is TGTGCCAGCAGCTTAATGGAGAGGCTGAGCTATGGCTACACCTTC. Combining the CDR3 with reference TRBV13 and TRBJ1-2 gives the whole variable domain AAGVIQSPRHLIKEKRETATLKCYPIPRHDTVYWYQQGPGQDPQFLISFYEKMQSDKGSIPDRFSAQQFSDYHSELNMSSLELGDSALYFCASSLMERLSYGYTFGSGTRLTVV.

The rearrangement uses TRBV9 and TRBJ1-1; D gene uncertain. Trimming left V 0 bases short and J 1 base short, with 10 bases between. The length of the CDR3 is 15 residues. From germline, CDR1 is SGDLS and CDR2 YYNGEE. The CDR3 DNA is TGTGCCAGCAGCGTAGGAATGGGCACGAACACTGAAGCTTTCTTT. This gives the protein CASSVGMGTNTEAFF. The full variable domain, completed using reference TRBV9 and TRBJ1-1, is DSGVTQTPKHLITATGQRVTLRCSPRSGDLSVYWYQQSLDQGLQFLIQYYNGEERAKGNILERFSAQQFPDLHSELNLSSLELGDSALYFCASSVGMGTNTEAFFGQGTRLTVV.

CDR3 residues: CAWSQGQLSWDGELFF. The CDR3 nucleotides read TGTGCCTGGAGCCAGGGACAGTTAAGTTGGGACGGGGAGCTGTTTTTT. V and J are TRBV30 and TRBJ2-2; 7 nucleotides align to TRBD1. CDR3 size: 16 residues. Looked up from germline, CDR1 is GTSNPN and CDR2 is SVGIG (reference sequence). J lost 7 bases, V lost 3 bases, and 14 bases had no gene match.

The chain couples TRBV5-1 to TRBJ1-3; 7 bases map to TRBD1. After removal of 0 bases from V and 2 bases from J, the junction contained 2 bases not matched to a gene. This CDR3 has 15 amino acids. Germline CDR1 is SGHRS and CDR2 is YFSETQ. The CDR3 loop reads CASSLATGAGNTIYF. DNA of the CDR3: TGCGCCAGCAGCTTGGCTACAGGGGCTGGAAACACCATATATTTT.

The J gene is TRBJ2-5, the V gene TRBV5-1, with a tentative D call TRBD1 (6 bases). CDR1 and CDR2 (germline): SGHRS, YFSETQ. Trimming removed 4 bases at V and 5 bases at J, with 18 bases between. The CDR3 covers 15 residues. CDR3 loop: CASSQTGPPAETQYF. CDR3 DNA: TGCGCCAGCAGCCAGACAGGTCCTCCAGCGGAGACCCAGTACTTC.

This chain joins TRBV28 and TRBJ2-3; TRBD1 matches at 7 bases. V was clipped by 2 bases and J by 2 bases; unmatched bases: 1. CDR1 is MDHEN, CDR2 SYDVKM, per germline. The CDR3 totals 14 residues. DNA of the CDR3: TGTGCCAGCAGTTTAGGACAGGCCACAGATACGCAGTATTTT. Translation: CASSLGQATDTQYF.

V and J are TRBV28 and TRBJ2-2; the match to TRBD1 covers 9 bases. V shed 4 bases and J 7 bases; nucleotides not matched to a gene: 4. The CDR3 length is 14 residues. From germline, CDR1 is MDHEN and CDR2 SYDVKM. The CDR3 loop reads CASSWDREVGELFF. Here the CDR3 DNA reads TGTGCCAGCAGTTGGGACAGGGAGGTCGGGGAGCTGTTTTTT.

The chain employs TRBV18 and TRBJ2-1; D remains ambiguous. The CDR3 has 14 residues. Germline V gives CDR1 KGHSH, CDR2 LQKENI. V was clipped by 3 bases and J by 7 bases, with 13 bases between them. As DNA, the CDR3 is TGTGCCAGCTCACCCACAGCAGGCGTAAATGAGCAGTTCTTC. Residues: CASSPTAGVNEQFF.

In its sample, this clone was seen a few times. The J gene is TRBJ2-7, the V gene TRBV19, with 8 positions matching TRBD1. Trimming cost V 6 bases and J 4 bases; bases outside gene matches: 8. The CDR3 contains 14 residues. Germline V gene data show CDR1 as LNHDA and CDR2 as SQIVND (reference sequence). CDR3 protein: CASSPQGQGYEQYF. The CDR3 region has the DNA TGTGCCAGTAGCCCTCAAGGACAGGGTTACGAGCAGTACTTC. Together with reference TRBV19 and TRBJ2-7, the CDR3 gives the full variable domain: DGGITQSPKYLFRKEGQNVTLSCEQNLNHDAMYWYRQDPGQGLRLIYYSQIVNDFQKGDIAEGYSVSREKKESFPLTVTSAQKNPTAFYLCASSPQGQGYEQYFGPGTRLTVT.

Note on this clone: Other nucleotide sequences in the sample specify the same CDR3. This CDR3 reads CASSVADRGLSYEQYF. In DNA, the CDR3 is TGTGCCAGCAGCGTGGCTGACAGGGGACTTTCTTACGAGCAGTACTTC. The chain employs TRBV9 and TRBJ2-7, with 8 bases aligning to TRBD1. In germline, CDR1 is SGDLS, CDR2 YYNGEE. The trim removed 2 bases at V and 4 bases at J, leaving 11 bases unmatched. The CDR3 has 16 residues.

The genes are TRBV19 and TRBJ1-5; the D gene is possibly TRBD1 (5 bases). The CDR3 has 13 residues. Germline V gene data show CDR1 as LNHDA and CDR2 as SQIVND (reference sequence). V was pared by 6 bases and J by 1 base, with 7 bases between. CDR3 sequence: CASRRGSNQPQHF. CDR3 DNA: TGTGCCAGTAGGCGGGGGAGCAATCAGCCCCAGCATTTT.

The V gene is TRBV28, the J gene TRBJ2-3, with D maybe TRBD1 (6 bases). The germline V and J ends were trimmed by 6 bases and 2 bases, with 12 bases remaining between them. This CDR3 spans 14 amino acids. The germline gives CDR1 MDHEN, CDR2 SYDVKM. The CDR3 sequence is CASSHRDPTDTQYF. The CDR3 region has the DNA TGTGCCAGCAGCCACAGGGATCCCACAGATACGCAGTATTTT.

The sample holds one count of this clone. The V and J genes are TRBV2 and TRBJ1-5, with unresolved D. Per germline, CDR1 SNHLY and CDR2 FYNNEI. This CDR3 has 11 amino acids. V gave up 5 bases and J gave up 7 bases, with 6 bases separating them. CDR3 in DNA: TGTGCCAGCAGTATCCAACAGCCCCAGCATTTT. It yields the protein CASSIQQPQHF.

The chain employs TRBV7-9 and TRBJ2-3; 8 positions match TRBD1. The CDR3 has 16 amino acids. After removal of 6 bases from V and 2 bases from J, the junction contained 10 bases not matched to a gene. CDR1 and CDR2 from the germline V gene are SEHNR and FQNEAQ (reference sequence). CDR3: CASSPPAGQDTDTQYF. The CDR3 region has the DNA TGTGCCAGCAGTCCTCCCGCGGGACAGGACACAGATACGCAGTATTTT.

CDR3 sequence reads: CASSPTGGMGEKLFF. The CDR3 DNA is TGTGCCAGCAGTCCAACAGGGGGAATGGGGGAAAAACTGTTTTTT. The chain is built from TRBV28 and TRBJ1-4, with TRBD1 matching over 8 bases. This CDR3 has 15 amino acids. Germline V gene sequence: CDR1 MDHEN, CDR2 SYDVKM. Unmatched junction bases numbered 10, after V lost 5 bases and J lost 8 bases.

As regards this clone: Other DNA sequences within the sample encode an identical CDR3. The chain carries TRBV9 and TRBJ1-5; D is ambiguous. V shed 2 bases and J shed 2 bases, with 5 bases lying between them. The CDR3 is 13 amino acids. In germline, CDR1 is SGDLS, CDR2 YYNGEE. CDR3 coding DNA: TGTGCCAGCAGCGTTACGGGCAATCAGCCCCAGCATTTT. It codes for CASSVTGNQPQHF.